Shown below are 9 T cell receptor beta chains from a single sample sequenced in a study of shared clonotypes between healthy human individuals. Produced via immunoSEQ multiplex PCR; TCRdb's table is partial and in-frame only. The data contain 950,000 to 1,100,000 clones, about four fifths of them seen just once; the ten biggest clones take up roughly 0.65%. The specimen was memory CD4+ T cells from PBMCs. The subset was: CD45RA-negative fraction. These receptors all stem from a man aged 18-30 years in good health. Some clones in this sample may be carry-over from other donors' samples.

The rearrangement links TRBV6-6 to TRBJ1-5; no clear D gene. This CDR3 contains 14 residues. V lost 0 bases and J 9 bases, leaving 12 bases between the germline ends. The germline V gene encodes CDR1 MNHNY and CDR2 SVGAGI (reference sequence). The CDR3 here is CASSYSSHGSPQHF. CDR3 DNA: TGTGCCAGCAGTTACTCCAGCCATGGCTCGCCCCAGCATTTT.

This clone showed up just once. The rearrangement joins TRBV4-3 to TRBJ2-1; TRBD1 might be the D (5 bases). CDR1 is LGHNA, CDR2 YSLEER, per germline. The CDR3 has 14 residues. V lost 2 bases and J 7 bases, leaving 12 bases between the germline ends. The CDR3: CASSQSVGRNEQFF. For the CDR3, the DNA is TGCGCCAGCAGCCAATCCGTGGGGCGAAATGAGCAGTTCTTC.

CDR3 region: CASSRGETSTGELFF. The CDR3 region has the DNA TGTGCCAGCAGCCGGGGGGAAACGAGCACCGGGGAGCTGTTTTTT. V is TRBV14 and J is TRBJ2-2; maybe TRBD2 (6 bases). CDR3 length equals 15 residues. Trimming left V 4 bases short and J 4 bases short, with 13 bases between. Germline V gene lookup returns CDR1 SGHDN and CDR2 FVKESK.

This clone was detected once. The DNA of the CDR3 is TGTGCCAGCAGCAAACCGACTAGCGGGAGGTATACCGGGGAGCTGTTTTTT. As protein: CASSKPTSGRYTGELFF. The chain combines TRBV5-4 with TRBJ2-2; 13 bases are a match to TRBD2. There are 17 residues in the CDR3. CDR1 and CDR2 (germline): SGHNT, YYREEE (reference sequence). V gave up 4 bases and J gave up 5 bases; unmatched junction bases: 8.

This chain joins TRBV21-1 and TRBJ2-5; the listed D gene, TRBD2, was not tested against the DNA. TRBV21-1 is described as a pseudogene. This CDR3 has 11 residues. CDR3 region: CASIGPSGQYF. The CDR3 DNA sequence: TGTGCCAGCATCGGTCCCAGCGGTCAGTACTTC.

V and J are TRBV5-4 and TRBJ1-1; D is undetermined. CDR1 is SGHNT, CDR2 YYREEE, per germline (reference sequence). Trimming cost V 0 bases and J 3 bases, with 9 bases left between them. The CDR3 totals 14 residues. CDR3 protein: CASSLVGVDTEAFF. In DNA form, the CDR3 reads TGTGCCAGCAGCTTGGTAGGCGTAGACACTGAAGCTTTCTTT.

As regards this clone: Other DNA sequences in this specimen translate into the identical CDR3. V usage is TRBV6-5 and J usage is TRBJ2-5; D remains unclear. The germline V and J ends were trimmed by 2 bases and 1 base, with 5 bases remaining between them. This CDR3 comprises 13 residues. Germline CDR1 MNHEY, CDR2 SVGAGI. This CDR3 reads CASSYRVQETQYF. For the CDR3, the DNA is TGTGCCAGCAGTTACAGAGTCCAAGAGACCCAGTACTTC.

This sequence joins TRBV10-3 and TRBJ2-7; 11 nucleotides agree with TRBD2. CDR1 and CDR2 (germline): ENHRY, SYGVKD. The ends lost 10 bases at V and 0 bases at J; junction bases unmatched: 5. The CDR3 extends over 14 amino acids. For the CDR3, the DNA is TGTGCCACCAGGGGACTAGCGGCCTCCTACGAGCAGTACTTC. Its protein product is CATRGLAASYEQYF.

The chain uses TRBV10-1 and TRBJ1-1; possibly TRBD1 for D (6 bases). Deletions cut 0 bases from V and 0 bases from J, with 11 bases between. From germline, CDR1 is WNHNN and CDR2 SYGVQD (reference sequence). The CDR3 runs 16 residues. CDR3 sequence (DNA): TGCGCCAGCAGTGAGTCCCGGGACACCATGAACACTGAAGCTTTCTTT. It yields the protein CASSESRDTMNTEAFF.